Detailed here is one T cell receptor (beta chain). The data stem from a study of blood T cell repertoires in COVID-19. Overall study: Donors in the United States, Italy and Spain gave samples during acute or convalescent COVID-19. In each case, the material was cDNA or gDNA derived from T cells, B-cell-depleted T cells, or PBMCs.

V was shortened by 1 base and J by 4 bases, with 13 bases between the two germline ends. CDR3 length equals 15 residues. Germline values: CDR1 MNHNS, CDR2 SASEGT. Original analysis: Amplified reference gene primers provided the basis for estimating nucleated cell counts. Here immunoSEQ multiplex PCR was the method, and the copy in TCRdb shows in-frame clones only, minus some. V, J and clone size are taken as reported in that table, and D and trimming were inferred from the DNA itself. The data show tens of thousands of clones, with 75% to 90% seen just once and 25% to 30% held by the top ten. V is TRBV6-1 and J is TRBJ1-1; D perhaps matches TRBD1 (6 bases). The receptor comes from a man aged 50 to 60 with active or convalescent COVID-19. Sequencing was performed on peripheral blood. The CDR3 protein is CASSEVTGLSTEAFF. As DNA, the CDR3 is TGTGCCAGCAGTGAAGTCACAGGGTTGAGCACTGAAGCTTTCTTT.